This is a list of T cell receptor beta chains from one sample in a study of T cell responses to AZD1222 COVID-19 vaccine. Generated by immunoSEQ multiplex PCR, the TCRdb table keeps only in-frame clones and is missing some. The sample comprises 100,000 to 150,000 clones, 85% to 95% of which are singletons, and roughly 5.9% rests with the top ten. This specimen consisted of peripheral blood, obtained on day 0 of AZD1222 vaccination. All receptors come from an adult in good health. Both conserved end residues are part of each CDR3.

V,CDR3
TRBV19,CASLDRGRNYGYTF
TRBV2,CAGKGGTGDEKLFF
TRBV28,CASRPDRAGGNTIYF
TRBV18,CASSPPSEYEQYF
TRBV30,CAWLTGTGEKLFF
TRBV18,CASSTTTSGRRDTQYF
TRBV11-3,CASSLDSTRSGTGELFF
TRBV5-5,CASSLLRGQNNEKLFF
TRBV5-5,CASFGGDKAFF
TRBV2,CASRQGWSEKLFF
TRBV30,CAWIGTLSREGGEGDTDTQYF
TRBV7-2,CASSLTGGFEQYF
TRBV28,CASTVQDGGRLEQYF
TRBV9,CASSVETGAGNTIYF
TRBV2,CASSDRGYSNQPQHF
TRBV5-4,CASSLSVGTEAFF
TRBV9,CASSVELRNNEQFF
TRBV14,CASSSGTVAGTEAFF
TRBV27,CASSWGGLLKGNQPQHF
TRBV12-3/TRBV12-4,CASSGLNYGYTF
TRBV27,CASSLSSWGVNGYTF
TRBV28,CASSSGTPTDTQYF
TRBV24-1,CATSDLGLGTGGRETQYF
TRBV5-4,CASSLDNEQFF
TRBV19,CASSMESRLDSPLHF
TRBV30,CAWSRTGEEKLFF
TRBV7-9,CASSSEGRTYEQYF
TRBV7-2,CASSLAGGPFGEQFF
TRBV28,CASTFWDTQYF
TRBV5-4,CASTVTGREAEAFF
TRBV19,CASSIGLPWPYNEQFF
TRBV5-6,CASSYGTADGYTF
TRBV12-2,CASRPHTEPPGAQYF
TRBV7-3,CASSSGTRRDTQYF
TRBV5-5,CASSSTELQEKLFF
TRBV6-5,CASSFLTGEVEAFF
TRBV6-2/TRBV6-3,CASSYRLYGYTF
TRBV5-5,CASSLGATGELFF
TRBV5-4,CASSEPATDSGNTIYF
TRBV9,CASSVGAGGVPLGNYGYTF
TRBV24-1,CATSGTQTGNTEAFF
TRBV19,CASSFPGANVLTF
TRBV19,CASSAASSSDYGYTF
TRBV4-3,CASSQDFGREQFF
TRBV6-2/TRBV6-3,CASSSALAGGGDTQYF
TRBV6-5,CASRPGSRLEAFF
TRBV24-1,CATSDLTGYGGYTF
TRBV25-1,CASSEINFGTEFNSPLHF
TRBV3-1/TRBV3-2,CASSQGSSYEQYF
TRBV2,CASSRQGAGGSYEQYF
TRBV2,CARTGLAGSYNEQFF
TRBV5-5,CASSLLPRAENQPQHF
TRBV5-1,CASSLDRGRENIQYF
TRBV7-6,CASSSEDGDTQYF
TRBV5-4,CASSLRVSENSPLHF
TRBV30,CAWRSQGEGVGYTF
TRBV11-1,CASKAPGESEQYF
TRBV20-1,CSAREGDPYF
TRBV6-6,CASSYIGVGTEAFF